Below, one T cell receptor (beta chain) is given with its context. Its specificity is unknown. Template for every sorted-subset replicate PCR totaled 150 to 250 ng DNA, some 30,000 T cell genomes. Using immunoSEQ multiplex PCR, the repertoire was profiled, and TCRdb retains in-frame clones only, with some absent. The sample has over a million clones, 70% to 80% seen once. All donors were healthy HIV-negative adults lacking recent acute infections or vaccinations. From CD4+ cells came CD45RA+ naive and CD45RA-negative memory subsets. The data are from a study of shared clonotypes between healthy human individuals. Broader study findings: Across several donors, naive CD4 shared about 5%, naive CD8 over 3%, memory CD4 roughly 2.1%, memory CD8 0.4% to 0.5%.

The sample consisted of memory CD4+ T cells from PBMCs. Subset described: CD45RA-negative fraction. This clonotype was obtained from a man between 18 and 29 years old in good health. Some clones in this sample may be carry-over from other donors' samples.

CDR3 sequence (DNA): TGTGCCAGCAGCTTAGCGTCTAGTGCGCAGTATTTT. Its protein is CASSLASSAQYF. V is TRBV7-9 and J is TRBJ2-3, with unresolved D. Trimming removed 0 bases from V and 10 bases from J, with 8 bases in between. Germline assignment: CDR1 SEHNR and CDR2 FQNEAQ (reference sequence). CDR3 length: 12 residues. Looking up the rest from reference TRBV7-9 and TRBJ2-3 gives the full variable domain: DTGVSQNPRHKITKRGQNVTFRCDPISEHNRLYWYRQTLGQGPEFLTYFQNEAQLEKSRLLSDRFSAERPKGSFSTLEIQRTEQGDSAMYLCASSLASSAQYFGPGTRLTVL.